A selection of T cell receptor beta chains follows, all from one sample in a study of T cells after yellow fever vaccination. TCRdb re-analysed the 5' RACE reads in MiXCR, keeping a single row per CDR3 protein. Altogether roughly 400,000 distinct CDR3 sequences are present, under 20% being singletons, with the ten largest covering about a sixth. The source was PBMCs, collected before the yellow fever booster vaccination. The receptors originated from a man between 18 and 29 years old who received the YFV17D yellow fever vaccine. Each CDR3 is given with its conserved first and last residue. A D gene is named only where the DNA matches it firmly. Expanded clones get a size class; other rows say once, few or many, or leave the size out.

d_gene | j_gene | abundance | v_gene | CDR3aa | CDR3nt
NA | TRBJ1-6 | many | TRBV4-1 | CASSPGSSYNSPLHF | TGCGCCAGCAGCCCAGGGAGCTCCTATAATTCACCCCTCCACTTT
NA | TRBJ1-1 | many | TRBV5-1 | CASSFWTAGLNTEAFF | TGCGCCAGCAGCTTCTGGACGGCAGGACTGAACACTGAAGCTTTCTTT
TRBD1 | TRBJ2-7 | NA | TRBV19 | CASSFGTERLEQYF | TGTGCCAGTAGTTTCGGGACAGAAAGACTGGAGCAGTACTTC
NA | TRBJ1-2 | few | TRBV9 | CASSAKGTMADLNYGYTF | TGTGCCAGCAGCGCAAAAGGCACCATGGCAGACCTTAACTATGGCTACACCTTC
NA | TRBJ1-6 | NA | TRBV12-3/TRBV12-4 | CASTPGGGESPLHF | TGTGCCAGCACCCCGGGGGGGGGGGAGTCACCCCTCCACTTT
TRBD2 | TRBJ2-3 | many | TRBV9 | CASSLYGLATTDTQYF | TGTGCCAGCAGCTTATACGGACTAGCTACCACAGATACGCAGTATTTT
NA | TRBJ1-6 | NA | TRBV4-3 | CASSQGPSTYNSPLHF | TGCGCCAGCAGCCAAGGACCGAGCACCTATAATTCACCCCTCCACTTT
TRBD1 | TRBJ2-2 | few | TRBV29-1 | CSVYRGGTGELFF | TGCAGCGTGTACAGGGGTGGCACCGGGGAGCTGTTTTTT
NA | TRBJ2-3 | few | TRBV5-1 | CASSIGGFTTDTQYF | TGCGCCAGCAGCATAGGGGGTTTTACCACAGATACGCAGTATTTT
NA | TRBJ2-7 | few | TRBV7-9 | CASVDIGQHREQYF | TGTGCCAGCGTGGACATCGGACAGCATCGGGAGCAGTACTTC
NA | TRBJ2-2 | NA | TRBV12-3/TRBV12-4 | CASSASGPGELFF | TGTGCCAGCAGTGCCTCTGGGCCCGGGGAGCTGTTTTTT
NA | TRBJ1-1 | NA | TRBV18 | CASSPVSDMNTEAFF | TGTGCCAGCTCACCGGTTTCGGATATGAACACTGAAGCTTTCTTT
NA | TRBJ1-5 | few | TRBV6-2/TRBV6-3 | CASSPGTGRLEPQHF | TGTGCCAGCAGTCCAGGCACAGGGCGCCTTGAGCCCCAGCATTTT
TRBD2 | TRBJ2-3 | few | TRBV12-3/TRBV12-4 | CASSLSSGGFTDTQYF | TGTGCCAGCAGTTTGAGTAGCGGGGGTTTCACAGATACGCAGTATTTT
NA | TRBJ2-7 | NA | TRBV5-1 | CASSRDGGEQYF | TGCGCCAGCAGCAGGGACGGGGGTGAGCAGTACTTC
NA | TRBJ2-3 | few | TRBV12-3/TRBV12-4 | CASSEVADTQYF | TGTGCCAGCAGTGAGGTGGCAGATACGCAGTATTTT
NA | TRBJ1-3 | NA | TRBV6-5 | CASSYTGTLSSGNTIYF | TGTGCCAGCAGCTACACCGGGACCCTGAGCTCTGGAAACACCATATATTTT
NA | TRBJ1-5 | NA | TRBV9 | CASSVLDSDQPQHF | TGTGCCAGCAGCGTACTAGACAGCGATCAGCCCCAGCATTTT
NA | TRBJ2-6 | NA | TRBV5-1 | CASSLFQASGANVLTF | TGCGCCAGCAGCTTGTTCCAGGCATCTGGGGCCAACGTCCTGACTTTC
TRBD1 | TRBJ2-3 | NA | TRBV20-1 | CSARDHRQGAGSQYF | TGCAGTGCTAGAGATCATAGGCAGGGGGCAGGGTCGCAGTATTTT
NA | TRBJ1-6 | NA | TRBV5-4 | CASSLAIGGPQPLHF | TGTGCCAGCAGCTTGGCTATAGGCGGCCCACAACCCCTCCACTTT
NA | TRBJ1-5 | NA | TRBV7-9 | CASSFGHLWPQHF | TGTGCCAGCAGCTTTGGGCACCTATGGCCCCAGCATTTT
NA | TRBJ2-3 | many | TRBV20-1 | CSASGGDTQYF | TGCAGTGCTAGCGGTGGAGATACGCAGTATTTT
NA | TRBJ1-4 | NA | TRBV4-2 | CASSRGKEPVNEKLFF | TGTGCCAGCAGCCGAGGGAAGGAACCCGTAAATGAAAAACTGTTTTTT
TRBD2 | TRBJ2-3 | few | TRBV27 | CASRTQGFGGADTQYF | TGTGCCAGCCGAACGCAGGGGTTCGGGGGGGCAGATACGCAGTATTTT
NA | TRBJ2-5 | few | TRBV19 | CASSIEPLGETQYF | TGTGCCAGTAGTATAGAGCCGTTGGGAGAGACCCAGTACTTC
TRBD1 | TRBJ1-2 | NA | TRBV5-6 | CASSGAGTAAF | TGTGCCAGCAGCGGTGCCGGGACAGCGGCATTC
NA | TRBJ2-1 | NA | TRBV5-1 | CASGEQGNEQFF | TGCGCCAGCGGAGAACAGGGTAATGAGCAGTTCTTC
NA | TRBJ1-3 | few | TRBV29-1 | CSVEDLAAGGTIYF | TGCAGCGTTGAAGATCTGGCAGCCGGGGGCACCATATATTTT
NA | TRBJ1-3 | NA | TRBV20-1 | CSPFPAGGNTIYF | TGCAGTCCTTTCCCAGCGGGTGGAAACACCATATATTTT
NA | TRBJ2-1 | few | TRBV4-1 | CASSQSSAGEQFF | TGCGCCAGCAGCCAATCATCGGCGGGTGAGCAGTTCTTC
NA | TRBJ2-2 | NA | TRBV20-1 | CSARDHVGELFF | TGCAGTGCTAGAGATCATGTCGGGGAGCTGTTTTTT
NA | TRBJ1-6 | few | TRBV4-2 | CASSQISYNSPLHF | TGTGCCAGCAGCCAGATTTCCTATAATTCACCCCTCCACTTT
TRBD1 | TRBJ2-2 | few | TRBV5-8 | CASSSTRWTGHTGELFF | TGTGCCAGCAGCTCGACCCGATGGACAGGTCACACCGGGGAGCTGTTTTTT
TRBD1 | TRBJ1-5 | NA | TRBV27 | CASSLSGFRQGQYSNQPQHF | TGTGCCAGCAGTTTATCGGGGTTCCGACAGGGACAATATAGCAATCAGCCCCAGCATTTT
TRBD1 | TRBJ2-1 | few | TRBV10-3 | CAISRTGGNEQFF | TGTGCCATCAGTCGGACAGGGGGAAATGAGCAGTTCTTC
NA | TRBJ2-1 | NA | TRBV4-2 | CASSQDLWLREQFF | TGTGCCAGCAGCCAAGACCTCTGGCTTCGCGAGCAGTTCTTC
NA | TRBJ2-7 | NA | TRBV2 | CASSGTGENSYEQYF | TGTGCCAGCAGTGGGACGGGAGAAAACTCCTACGAGCAGTACTTC
NA | TRBJ2-5 | few | TRBV7-6 | CASSPRSAETQYF | TGTGCCAGCAGCCCCAGATCCGCCGAGACCCAGTACTTC
NA | TRBJ2-3 | many | TRBV29-1 | CSVEDRGRSTDTQYF | TGCAGCGTTGAAGATCGTGGCAGGAGCACAGATACGCAGTATTTT
NA | TRBJ2-3 | few | TRBV6-5 | CASSYVRGADTQYF | TGTGCCAGCAGTTACGTAAGGGGCGCCGATACGCAGTATTTT
NA | TRBJ2-3 | few | TRBV12-5 | CASGPGRSLDTQYF | TGTGCTAGTGGTCCGGGACGGAGCCTAGATACGCAGTATTTT
NA | TRBJ2-3 | NA | TRBV20-1 | CSARALGRGSTDTQYF | TGCAGTGCTAGGGCTTTAGGGCGGGGCAGCACAGATACGCAGTATTTT
TRBD1 | TRBJ2-1 | NA | TRBV5-1 | CASSLDRAGGYNEQFF | TGCGCCAGCAGCCTCGACAGGGCTGGTGGATACAATGAGCAGTTCTTC
TRBD1 | TRBJ2-3 | few | TRBV12-3/TRBV12-4 | CASSSTGQDTDTQYF | TGTGCCAGCAGTTCTACCGGACAGGACACAGATACGCAGTATTTT
NA | TRBJ2-5 | few | TRBV6-1 | CASSEDRAQYF | TGTGCCAGCAGTGAAGATCGGGCCCAGTACTTC
TRBD1 | TRBJ1-2 | NA | TRBV4-2 | CASSQDGQGAIYGYTF | TGTGCCAGCAGCCAAGACGGACAGGGGGCAATTTATGGCTACACCTTC
TRBD2 | TRBJ2-5 | NA | TRBV5-4 | CASSPGTSGVFTGETQYF | TGTGCCAGCAGCCCCGGGACTAGCGGGGTATTTACGGGAGAGACCCAGTACTTC
NA | TRBJ1-1 | few | TRBV20-1 | CSARDGQFSNTEAFF | TGCAGTGCTAGAGATGGCCAGTTTTCGAACACTGAAGCTTTCTTT
NA | TRBJ1-1 | NA | TRBV3-1 | CASSPRTGSEAFF | TGTGCCAGCAGCCCGCGAACTGGGAGCGAAGCTTTCTTT
NA | TRBJ1-1 | NA | TRBV5-1 | CASSFGGKVTEAFF | TGCGCCAGCAGCTTTGGGGGGAAGGTCACTGAAGCTTTCTTT
TRBD1 | TRBJ2-1 | NA | TRBV6-4 | CASSPRQGSAIEQFF | TGTGCCAGCAGTCCCCGACAGGGGTCTGCAATAGAGCAGTTCTTC
NA | TRBJ1-4 | NA | TRBV7-2 | CASSEIQGLGEKLFF | TGTGCCAGCAGCGAGATTCAGGGTTTAGGGGAAAAACTGTTTTTT
TRBD1 | TRBJ2-3 | few | TRBV24-1 | CATEGQGTDTQYF | TGTGCCACCGAGGGACAGGGCACAGATACGCAGTATTTT
TRBD1 | TRBJ2-5 | NA | TRBV7-2 | CASSRDRAQETQYF | TGTGCCAGCAGCAGAGACAGGGCCCAAGAGACCCAGTACTTC
TRBD1 | TRBJ1-1 | NA | TRBV14 | CASSPNRGEAFF | TGTGCCAGCAGCCCAAACAGGGGGGAAGCTTTCTTT
NA | TRBJ1-1 | NA | TRBV4-2 | CASSQTKTPEAFF | TGTGCCAGCAGCCAAACAAAGACACCTGAAGCTTTCTTT